This is a list of T cell receptor beta chains from one sample in a study of cytomegalovirus exposure and HLA in healthy donors. Sequencing was performed with immunoSEQ multiplex PCR; in TCRdb, only in-frame clones are kept and a portion is missing. The sample comprises around 190,000 clones, around 78% of which are singletons, and roughly an eighth rests with the top ten. What was sequenced was PBMCs. All receptors come from a woman aged 30 to 39 in good health and CMV-seropositive. The CDR3 runs from the conserved cysteine through the conserved F or W. D genes are given only for firm matches. For some rows the clone size is stated as once, few or many, or as a class when expanded; others skip it.

clone_size	v_call	j_call	d_call	cdr3_nt	cdr3_aa
.	TRBV27	TRBJ1-1	.	TGTGCCAGCACTTTCAACGGAGGGTCCCACACTGAAGCTTTCTTT	CASTFNGGSHTEAFF
.	TRBV11-2	TRBJ2-7	.	TGTGCCAGCAGCTTAGATGCCCCCTACGAGCAGTACTTC	CASSLDAPYEQYF
.	TRBV5-4	TRBJ1-1	TRBD1	TGTGCCAGCAGCTCCCGGGACTCCCAGGGGGTGGCTTTCTTT	CASSSRDSQGVAFF
.	TRBV4-1	TRBJ1-3	TRBD1	TGCGCCAGCAGCCAAAGGGAAGGACAGGGCATGGGAAACACCATATATTTT	CASSQREGQGMGNTIYF
.	TRBV15	TRBJ2-7	TRBD1	TGTGCCACCAGTAAAGACAGGGGGTCCGGACTCGAGCAGTACTTC	CATSKDRGSGLEQYF
few	TRBV4-2	TRBJ2-2	.	TGTGCCAGCAGCCCCTCAGCGGAGTCGAACACCGGGGAGCTGTTTTTT	CASSPSAESNTGELFF
few	TRBV7-8	TRBJ2-1	TRBD2	TGTGCCAGCAGCTTCCAGACTAGCGGGAGTCCCGAGTTCTTC	CASSFQTSGSPEFF
.	TRBV28	TRBJ2-3	.	TGTGCCAGCGACAGCTACACAGATACGCAGTATTTT	CASDSYTDTQYF
.	TRBV6-6	TRBJ1-1	.	TGTGCCAGCAGGTGGACAAGAACAAACACTGAAGCTTTCTTT	CASRWTRTNTEAFF
.	TRBV7-9	TRBJ2-7	.	TGTGCCAGCAGCTTCGGGGTCCCCAGCTCCTACGAGCAGTACTTC	CASSFGVPSSYEQYF
few	TRBV13	TRBJ1-2	TRBD1	TGTGCCAGCAGCTCGACAGGGGCCTCGAGCGGCTACACCTTC	CASSSTGASSGYTF
.	TRBV30	TRBJ2-1	.	TGTGCCTGGGGACAGCTTTACAATGAGCAGTTCTTC	CAWGQLYNEQFF